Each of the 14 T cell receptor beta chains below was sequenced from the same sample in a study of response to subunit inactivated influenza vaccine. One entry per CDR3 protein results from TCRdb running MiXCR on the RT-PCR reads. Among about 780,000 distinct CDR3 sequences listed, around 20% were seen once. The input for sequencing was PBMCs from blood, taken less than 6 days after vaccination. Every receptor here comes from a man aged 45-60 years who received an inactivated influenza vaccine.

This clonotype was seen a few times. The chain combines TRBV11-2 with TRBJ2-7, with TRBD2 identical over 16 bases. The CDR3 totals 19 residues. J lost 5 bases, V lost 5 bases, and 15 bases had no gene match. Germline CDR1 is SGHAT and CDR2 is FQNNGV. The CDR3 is CASSAGLAGGPKRSDEQYF. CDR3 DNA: TGTGCCAGCAGCGCGGGACTAGCGGGAGGGCCTAAACGGTCCGACGAGCAGTACTTC.

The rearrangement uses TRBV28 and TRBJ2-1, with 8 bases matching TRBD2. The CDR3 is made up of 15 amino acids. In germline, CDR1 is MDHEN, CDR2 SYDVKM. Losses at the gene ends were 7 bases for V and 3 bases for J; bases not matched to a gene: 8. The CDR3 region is CASIDERESYNEQFF. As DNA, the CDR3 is TGTGCCAGCATCGACGAGCGGGAGAGCTACAATGAGCAGTTCTTC.

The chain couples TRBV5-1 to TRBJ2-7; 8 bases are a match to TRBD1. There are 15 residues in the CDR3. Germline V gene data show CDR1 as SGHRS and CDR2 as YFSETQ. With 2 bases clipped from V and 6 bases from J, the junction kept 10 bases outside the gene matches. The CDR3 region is CASSFYWGQGAEQYF. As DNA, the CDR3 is TGCGCCAGCAGCTTTTATTGGGGTCAGGGGGCCGAGCAGTACTTC.

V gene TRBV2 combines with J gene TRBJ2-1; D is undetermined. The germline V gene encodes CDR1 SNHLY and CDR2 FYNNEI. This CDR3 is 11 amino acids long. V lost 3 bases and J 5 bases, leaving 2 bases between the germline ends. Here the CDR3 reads CASSEDNEQFF. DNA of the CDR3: TGTGCCAGCAGTGAGGACAATGAGCAGTTCTTC.

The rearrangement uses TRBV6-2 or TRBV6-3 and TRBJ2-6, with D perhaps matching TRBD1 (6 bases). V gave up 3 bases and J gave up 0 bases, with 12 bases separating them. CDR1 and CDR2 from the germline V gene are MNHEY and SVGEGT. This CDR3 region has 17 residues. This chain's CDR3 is CASSYWDKSSGANVLTF. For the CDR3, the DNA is TGTGCCAGCAGTTATTGGGACAAGAGCTCTGGGGCCAACGTCCTGACTTTC.

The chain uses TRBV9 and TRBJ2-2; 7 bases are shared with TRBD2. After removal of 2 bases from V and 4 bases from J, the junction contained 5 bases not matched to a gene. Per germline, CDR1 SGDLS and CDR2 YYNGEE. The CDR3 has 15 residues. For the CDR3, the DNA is TGTGCCAGCAGCGTGGGGGGGTCTGGCACCGGGGAGCTGTTTTTT. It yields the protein CASSVGGSGTGELFF.

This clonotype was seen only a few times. The CDR3 loop is CASSWGGPQHF. CDR3 sequence (DNA): TGTGCCAGCAGTTGGGGGGGGCCCCAGCATTTT. This rearrangement joins TRBV12-3 or TRBV12-4 to TRBJ1-5; D is possibly TRBD1 (5 bases). This CDR3 region has 11 residues. The V end was cut by 4 bases, the J end by 9 bases, with 7 bases between.

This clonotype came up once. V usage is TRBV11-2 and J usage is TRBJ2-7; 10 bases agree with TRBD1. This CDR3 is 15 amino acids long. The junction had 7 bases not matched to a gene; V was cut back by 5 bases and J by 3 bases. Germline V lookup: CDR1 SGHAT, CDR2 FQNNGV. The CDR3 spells CASSLADRGNYEQYF. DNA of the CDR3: TGTGCCAGCAGCCTAGCGGACAGGGGGAACTACGAGCAGTACTTC.

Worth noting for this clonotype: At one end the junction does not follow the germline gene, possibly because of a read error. CDR3 region: CASSVPGARLSF. CDR3 coding DNA: TGTGCCAGCAGCGTCCCCGGGGCCCGGCTGTCTTTT. The V and J genes are TRBV9 and TRBJ2-2, with D possibly being TRBD1 or TRBD2 (5 bases each). The germline V gene encodes CDR1 SGDLS and CDR2 YYNGEE. The CDR3 covers 12 residues.

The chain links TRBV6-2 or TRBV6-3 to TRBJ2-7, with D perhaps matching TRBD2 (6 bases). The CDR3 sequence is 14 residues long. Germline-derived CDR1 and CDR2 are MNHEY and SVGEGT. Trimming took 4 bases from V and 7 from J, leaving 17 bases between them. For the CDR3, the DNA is TGTGCCAGCAGTTTCCCCCGGGGGTTGGGGGAGCAGTACTTC. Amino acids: CASSFPRGLGEQYF.

The CDR3 DNA reads as TGCGCCAGCAGCCAAGTGAGGTCCAGGGAAAAATATGGCTACACCTTC. It specifies CASSQVRSREKYGYTF. The chain joins TRBV4-3 to TRBJ1-2; weak D call: TRBD1 (5 bases). CDR1 and CDR2 from the germline V gene are LGHNA and YSLEER. Trimming cost V 1 base and J 5 bases, with 17 bases left between them. The CDR3 spans 16 residues.

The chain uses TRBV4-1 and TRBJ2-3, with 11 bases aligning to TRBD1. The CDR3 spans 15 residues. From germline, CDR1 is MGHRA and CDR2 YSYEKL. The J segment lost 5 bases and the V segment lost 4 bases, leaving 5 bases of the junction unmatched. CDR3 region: CASSPRTGGVDTQYF. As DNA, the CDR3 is TGCGCCAGCAGCCCTCGGACAGGGGGCGTAGATACGCAGTATTTT.

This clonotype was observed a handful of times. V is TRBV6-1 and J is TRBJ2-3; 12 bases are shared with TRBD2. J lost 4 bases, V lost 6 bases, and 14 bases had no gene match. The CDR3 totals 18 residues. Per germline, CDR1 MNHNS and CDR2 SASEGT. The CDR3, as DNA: TGTGCCAGCAGCCCCTTTGGCGCTAGCGGGAGGGGATCAGATACGCAGTATTTT. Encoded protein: CASSPFGASGRGSDTQYF.

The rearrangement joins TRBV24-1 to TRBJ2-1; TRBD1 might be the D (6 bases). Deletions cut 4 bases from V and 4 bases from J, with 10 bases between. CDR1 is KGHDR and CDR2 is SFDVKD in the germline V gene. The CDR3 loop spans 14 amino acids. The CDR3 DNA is TGTGCCACCAGTGACCCCGGACAGTACAATGAGCAGTTCTTC. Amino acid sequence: CATSDPGQYNEQFF.